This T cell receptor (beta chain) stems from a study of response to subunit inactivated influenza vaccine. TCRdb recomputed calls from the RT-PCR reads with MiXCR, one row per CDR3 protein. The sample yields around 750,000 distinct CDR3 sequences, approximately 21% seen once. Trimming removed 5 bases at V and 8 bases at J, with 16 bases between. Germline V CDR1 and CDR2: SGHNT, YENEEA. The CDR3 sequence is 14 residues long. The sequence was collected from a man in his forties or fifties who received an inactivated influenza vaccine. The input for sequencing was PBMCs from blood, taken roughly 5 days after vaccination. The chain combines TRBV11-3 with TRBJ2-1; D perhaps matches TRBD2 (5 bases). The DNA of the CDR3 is TGTGCCAGCAGCCTAAGCGGCGCCGCCGATGAGCAGTTCTTC. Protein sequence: CASSLSGAADEQFF.